This entry describes one TCR beta chain. Profiling relied on immunoSEQ multiplex PCR, and the TCRdb table lists in-frame clones only, not all of them. The sample includes more than 85,000 clones, approximately 84% of them seen just once. This CDR3 region has 16 residues. The germline gives CDR1 MNHEY, CDR2 SVGAGI. V lost 0 bases and J 0 bases, leaving 8 bases between the germline ends. The record originates from a study of control samples from healthy donors and cancer patients. The V call is TRBV6-5, the J call TRBJ2-2; D may be TRBD1 or TRBD2 (5 bases each). This clonotype originated in a man between 65 and 85 years old with lung cancer. The sample was PBMCs. This chain's CDR3 is CASSYSPGPNTGELFF. DNA of the CDR3: TGTGCCAGCAGTTACTCTCCGGGGCCGAACACCGGGGAGCTGTTTTTT.